A selection of T cell receptor beta chains follows, all from one sample in a study of blood T cells in healthy people across ages. TCRdb recomputed calls from the 5' RACE reads with MiXCR, one row per CDR3 protein. Of roughly 1.4 million distinct CDR3 sequences listed, 59% are singletons. Sequencing input: blood. These receptors were obtained from a man aged 18 to 35 in good health. CDR3s include the opening cysteine and the closing phenylalanine or tryptophan. The order of the fields is D gene, J gene, clone size, V gene, CDR3 protein, CDR3 DNA. The D gene is left open where the match is weak. Clone size is stated in some rows and not others, as once, few, many or a class when expanded.

D gene: .
J gene: TRBJ2-3
clone size: .
V gene: TRBV7-2
CDR3 protein: CASSPRSEGLLQYF
CDR3 DNA: TGTGCCAGCAGCCCCCGAAGTGAGGGACTGTTGCAGTATTTT

D gene: .
J gene: TRBJ1-2
clone size: .
V gene: TRBV25-1
CDR3 protein: CASSDGRRLYGYTF
CDR3 DNA: TGTGCCAGCAGTGACGGCAGGCGGCTATATGGCTACACCTTC

D gene: .
J gene: TRBJ2-1
clone size: .
V gene: TRBV20-1
CDR3 protein: CSAQPSGTLKNEQFF
CDR3 DNA: TGCAGTGCCCAGCCCTCCGGGACACTAAAGAATGAGCAGTTCTTC

D gene: TRBD2
J gene: TRBJ2-7
clone size: .
V gene: TRBV7-2
CDR3 protein: CASSRTSGSVTYEQYF
CDR3 DNA: TGTGCCAGCAGCCGGACTAGCGGGAGTGTAACCTACGAGCAGTACTTC

D gene: .
J gene: TRBJ2-1
clone size: .
V gene: TRBV6-1
CDR3 protein: CASSDWQKFNEQFF
CDR3 DNA: TGTGCCAGCAGTGATTGGCAGAAGTTCAATGAGCAGTTCTTC

D gene: .
J gene: TRBJ2-5
clone size: few
V gene: TRBV12-3/TRBV12-4
CDR3 protein: CASSLTSSLLETQYF
CDR3 DNA: TGTGCCAGCAGTTTAACTAGTTCCTTATTAGAGACCCAGTACTTC

D gene: TRBD2
J gene: TRBJ2-3
clone size: .
V gene: TRBV6-2/TRBV6-3
CDR3 protein: CASSYSGLDTDTQYF
CDR3 DNA: TGTGCCAGCAGTTACTCGGGACTAGACACAGATACGCAGTATTTT

D gene: .
J gene: TRBJ2-3
clone size: .
V gene: TRBV12-3/TRBV12-4
CDR3 protein: CASSHGGDTQYF
CDR3 DNA: TGTGCCAGCAGTCACGGAGGGGATACGCAGTATTTT

D gene: .
J gene: TRBJ2-7
clone size: .
V gene: TRBV2
CDR3 protein: CASSEAVEQYF
CDR3 DNA: TGTGCCAGCAGTGAAGCTGTCGAGCAGTACTTC

D gene: .
J gene: TRBJ2-3
clone size: few
V gene: TRBV20-1
CDR3 protein: CSARLDTQYF
CDR3 DNA: TGCAGTGCTAGATTAGATACGCAGTATTTT

D gene: .
J gene: TRBJ1-2
clone size: .
V gene: TRBV7-9
CDR3 protein: CASSYVSTNYGYTF
CDR3 DNA: TGTGCCAGCAGCTACGTCTCCACTAACTATGGCTACACCTTC